This T cell receptor (beta chain) was identified in a study of PD-L1 blockade in urothelial cancer. Using immunoSEQ multiplex PCR, the repertoire was profiled, and TCRdb retains in-frame clones only, with some absent. The sample has about 84,000 clones; 82% are singletons. Per germline, CDR1 MNHEY and CDR2 SVGAGI. The CDR3 is 16 amino acids. The ends lost 3 bases at V and 4 bases at J; junction bases unmatched: 8. This chain uses TRBV6-5 with TRBJ2-3; 9 nucleotides agree with TRBD2. Sample: PBMCs, taken around atezolizumab (anti-PD-L1) treatment. The sequence came from a man in his 70s with urothelial cancer. For the CDR3, the DNA is TGTGCCAGCAGTTATAAGCCAGCGGGAGGTTCAGATACGCAGTATTTT. Translation gives CASSYKPAGGSDTQYF.